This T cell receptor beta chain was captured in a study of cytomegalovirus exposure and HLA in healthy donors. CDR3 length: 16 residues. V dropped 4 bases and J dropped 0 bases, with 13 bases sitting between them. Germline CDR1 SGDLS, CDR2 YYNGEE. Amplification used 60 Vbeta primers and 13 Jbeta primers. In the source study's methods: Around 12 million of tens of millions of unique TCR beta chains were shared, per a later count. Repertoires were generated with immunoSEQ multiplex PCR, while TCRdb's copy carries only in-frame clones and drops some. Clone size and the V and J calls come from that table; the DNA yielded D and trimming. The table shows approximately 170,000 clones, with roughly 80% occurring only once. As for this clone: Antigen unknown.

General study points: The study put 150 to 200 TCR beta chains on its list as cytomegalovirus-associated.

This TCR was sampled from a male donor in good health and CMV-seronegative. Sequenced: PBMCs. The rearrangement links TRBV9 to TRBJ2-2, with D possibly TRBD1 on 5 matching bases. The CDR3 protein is CASSRRRVANTGELFF. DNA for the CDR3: TGTGCCAGCAGCCGACGCAGGGTAGCGAACACCGGGGAGCTGTTTTTT.